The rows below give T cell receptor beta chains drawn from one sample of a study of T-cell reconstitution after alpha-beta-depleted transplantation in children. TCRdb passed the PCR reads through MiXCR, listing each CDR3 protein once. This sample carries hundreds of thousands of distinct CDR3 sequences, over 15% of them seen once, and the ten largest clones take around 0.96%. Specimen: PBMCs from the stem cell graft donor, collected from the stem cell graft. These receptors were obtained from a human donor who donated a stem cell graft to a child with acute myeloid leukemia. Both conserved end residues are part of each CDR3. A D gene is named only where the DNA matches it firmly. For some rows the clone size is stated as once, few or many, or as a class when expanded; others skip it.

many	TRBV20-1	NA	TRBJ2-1	TGCAGTCGCACGGGGCTAAGTAACAATGAGCAGTTCTTC	CSRTGLSNNEQFF
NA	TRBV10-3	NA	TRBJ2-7	TGTGCCATCAGTGAGTCCCACTACGAGCAGTACTTC	CAISESHYEQYF
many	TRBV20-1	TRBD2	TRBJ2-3	TGCAGTGCTAGCGGTATTCAGGGGAGCGGGGGGCCTAGCACAGATACGCAGTATTTT	CSASGIQGSGGPSTDTQYF
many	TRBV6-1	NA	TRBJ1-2	TGTGCCAGCAGCCCTATGACCCGGTTCAGCTATGGCTACACCTTC	CASSPMTRFSYGYTF
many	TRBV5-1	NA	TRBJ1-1	TGCGCCAGCAGCTTGACAGCCATGAACACTGAAGCTTTCTTT	CASSLTAMNTEAFF
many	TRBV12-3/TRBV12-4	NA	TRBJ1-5	TGTGCCAGCAGAACACAGGGTCAGCCCCAGCATTTT	CASRTQGQPQHF
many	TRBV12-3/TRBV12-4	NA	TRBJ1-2	TGTGCCAGCAGTTTAAGCGGAGCCTTCTATGGCTACACCTTC	CASSLSGAFYGYTF
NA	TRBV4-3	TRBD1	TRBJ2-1	TGCGCCAGCAGCCAAAGACGGACAGGGGCTTACAATGAGCAGTTCTTC	CASSQRRTGAYNEQFF
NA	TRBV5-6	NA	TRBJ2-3	TGTGCCAGCAGCGGGCAGTCAGATACGCAGTATTTT	CASSGQSDTQYF
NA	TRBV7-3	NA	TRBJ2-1	TGTGCCAGCAGAGCCACCCCTTCCAATGAGCAGTTCTTC	CASRATPSNEQFF
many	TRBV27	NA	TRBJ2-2	TGTGCCAGCAGCCTTGGACTGTTAAACACCGGGGAGCTGTTTTTT	CASSLGLLNTGELFF
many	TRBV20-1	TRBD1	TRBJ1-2	TGCAGTGCTAGTCGCGGGGGACAGGGGGTTTATGGCTACACCTTC	CSASRGGQGVYGYTF
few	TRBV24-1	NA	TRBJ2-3	TGTGCCACCAGTGATACGGCTCGCCCTAGCACAGATACGCAGTATTTT	CATSDTARPSTDTQYF
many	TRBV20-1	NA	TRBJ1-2	TGCAGTGCTACGGACGTTTCGGGAGGCACCTTC	CSATDVSGGTF
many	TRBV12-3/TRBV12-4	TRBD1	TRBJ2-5	TGTGCCAGCAGTTCGGACGCAGGGGGGACCCAGTACTTC	CASSSDAGGTQYF
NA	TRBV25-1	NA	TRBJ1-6	TGTGCCAGCAGTGAGCTGGGATCGTCCCTCCACTTT	CASSELGSSLHF
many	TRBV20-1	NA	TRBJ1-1	TGCAGTGCTAGAGATTCAGTGGGGCAGTCAGAAGCTTTCTTT	CSARDSVGQSEAFF
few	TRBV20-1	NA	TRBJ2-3	TGCAGTGCTAGTGGGACGGCCACCCCAGATACGCAGTATTTT	CSASGTATPDTQYF
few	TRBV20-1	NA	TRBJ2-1	TGCAGTGCAGCCCCTATATGGAGTTCCTACAATGAGCAGTTCTTC	CSAAPIWSSYNEQFF
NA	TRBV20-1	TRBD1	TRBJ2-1	TGCAGTGCTTGGAAGGGACAGGGGAATCTGAATGAGCAGTTCTTC	CSAWKGQGNLNEQFF
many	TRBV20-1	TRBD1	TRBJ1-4	TGCAGTGCTAGGACAGGGGGTTACGCAACTAATGAAAAACTGTTTTTT	CSARTGGYATNEKLFF
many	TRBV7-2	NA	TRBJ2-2	TGTGCCAGCAGCTTAACAGGGAACACCGGGGAGCTGTTTTTT	CASSLTGNTGELFF
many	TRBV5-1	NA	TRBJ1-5	TGCGCCAGCAGCTTGGACCCCATCAATCAGCCCCAGCATTTT	CASSLDPINQPQHF
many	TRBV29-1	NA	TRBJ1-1	TGCAGCGTTGAGACCGGGACCTTTGAAGCTTTCTTT	CSVETGTFEAFF
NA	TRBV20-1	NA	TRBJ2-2	TGCAGTGCTAGCGAGGGGCCCGCCACCGGGGAGCTGTTTTTT	CSASEGPATGELFF
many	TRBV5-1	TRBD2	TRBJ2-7	TGCGCCAGCAGCCTGACCGGGACTAGCGGCGAGCAGTACTTC	CASSLTGTSGEQYF
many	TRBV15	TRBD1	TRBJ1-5	TGTGCCACCAGCCCAGTAGGGACAGGGCGTCAGCCCCAGCATTTT	CATSPVGTGRQPQHF
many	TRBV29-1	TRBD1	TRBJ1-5	TGCAGTGCTGGACAGGGCGGGCAGCCCCAGCATTTT	CSAGQGGQPQHF
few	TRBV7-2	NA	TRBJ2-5	TGTGCCAGCAGCTCCTTAGTGGTGGTGGGGCAGCGAGAGACCCAGTACTTC	CASSSLVVVGQRETQYF
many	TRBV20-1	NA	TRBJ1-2	TGCAGTGCTAGTTTTCGGGCAGATGGCTACACCTTC	CSASFRADGYTF
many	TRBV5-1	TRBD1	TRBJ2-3	TGCGCCAGCAGCGGAGCCGGGACAGGGAGTACAGATACGCAGTATTTT	CASSGAGTGSTDTQYF
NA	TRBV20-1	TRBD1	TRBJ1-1	TGCTGGGCCCTTTCGGACAGGAACTGGGGGGGCACTGAAGCTTTCTTT	CWALSDRNWGGTEAFF
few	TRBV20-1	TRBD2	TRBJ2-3	TGCAGTGCTAGACAGGGTGGAGGCGGGGGGGGGACAGATACGCAGTATTTT	CSARQGGGGGGTDTQYF
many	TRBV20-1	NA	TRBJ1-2	TGCAGTGCTAGAGAACCGACCAACTATGGCTACACCTTC	CSAREPTNYGYTF
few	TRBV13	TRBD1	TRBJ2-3	TGTGCCAGCAGCGTTAATCCGGGACAGGGAAGGACAGATACGCAGTATTTT	CASSVNPGQGRTDTQYF
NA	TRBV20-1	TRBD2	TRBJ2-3	TGCTGTGCTAGAGATTTTTTGACTAGCGGTAGCACAGATACGCAGTATTTT	CCARDFLTSGSTDTQYF
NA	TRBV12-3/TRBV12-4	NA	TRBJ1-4	TGTGCCAGCAGTTCGACAGGCGCCCTGATCGAAAAACTGTTTTTT	CASSSTGALIEKLFF
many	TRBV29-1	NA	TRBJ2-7	TGCAGCGTTGAGGTCTCCCCGCTGGCCAGTTCAAAGTACGAGCAGTACTTC	CSVEVSPLASSKYEQYF
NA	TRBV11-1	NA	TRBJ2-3	TGTGCCAGCAGCTCTGGGTCTGGGGGCGAGTCAGATACGCAGTATTTT	CASSSGSGGESDTQYF
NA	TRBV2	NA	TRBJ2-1	TGTGCCAGCACCGAGGAAGCTAACCGGGAAGATGAGCAGTTCTTC	CASTEEANREDEQFF
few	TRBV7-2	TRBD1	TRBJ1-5	TGTGCCAGCAGCATTCTCGGACAGGGAAATCAGCCCCAGCATTTT	CASSILGQGNQPQHF
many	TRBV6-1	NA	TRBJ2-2	TGTGCCAGCAGTGATAGAAGGGGGACGAACACCGGGGAGCTGTTTTTT	CASSDRRGTNTGELFF
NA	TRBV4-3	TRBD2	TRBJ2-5	TGCGCCAGCAGCCAAGATTGGACTAGCGGGGGGCAGACCCAGTACTTC	CASSQDWTSGGQTQYF
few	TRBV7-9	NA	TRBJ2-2	TGTGCCAGCAGCCCCCGGGTGTGGGAGCTGTTTTTT	CASSPRVWELFF
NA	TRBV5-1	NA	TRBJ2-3	TGCGCCAGCACCGTAGGATCGGACGGTTTGCAGTATTTT	CASTVGSDGLQYF
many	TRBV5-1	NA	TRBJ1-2	TGCGCCAGCAGCTCGACCGGGACAAGAGCCGACACCTTC	CASSSTGTRADTF
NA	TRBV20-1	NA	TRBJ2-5	TGCAGTGCTAGGGGGGGCCTCCGAGAGACCCAGTACTTC	CSARGGLRETQYF
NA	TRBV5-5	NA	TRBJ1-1	TGTGCCAGCAGCTTAAGGGGGTTGACTGAAGCTTTCTTT	CASSLRGLTEAFF
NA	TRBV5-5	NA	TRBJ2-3	TGTGCCAGCAGCTTAGAGGGACCAAGCACAGATACGCAGTATTTT	CASSLEGPSTDTQYF
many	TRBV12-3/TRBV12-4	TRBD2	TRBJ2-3	TGTGCCAGCAGTTTTTTAGCGGGGGCGAGCACAGATACGCAGTATTTT	CASSFLAGASTDTQYF